This record covers a single T cell receptor (beta chain). This sample stems from a study of OX40 agonist ivuxolimab in advanced cancers. At the level of the study: It was ivuxolimab, an agonistic anti-OX40 (CD134) antibody, that patients were treated with.

Peripheral blood came from all dose cohorts at three timepoints. TCRdb's copy holds only in-frame clones and misses some; the assay was immunoSEQ multiplex PCR. The sample lists some 50,000 clones; roughly 91% were seen once. Trimming cost V 1 base and J 2 bases; bases outside gene matches: 5. Germline loops: CDR1 SGHRS, CDR2 YFSETQ. The length of the CDR3 is 17 residues. This clonotype was sampled from an adult with an advanced solid tumor such as melanoma, head and neck, liver or kidney cancer. This specimen consisted of CD4+ or CD8+ T cells sorted from blood, obtained in a trial of the OX40 agonist ivuxolimab. This chain connects TRBV5-1 to TRBJ2-2; TRBD2 aligns across 10 bases. The CDR3 protein is CASSLYSGGKNTGELFF. The CDR3, as DNA: TGCGCCAGCAGCTTGTATAGCGGGGGGAAAAACACCGGGGAGCTGTTTTTT.